This T cell receptor beta chain was documented in a study of cytomegalovirus exposure and HLA in healthy donors. This PCR relied on a set of 60 Vbeta primers and 13 Jbeta primers. The assay was immunoSEQ multiplex PCR, and TCRdb's table has in-frame clones only and misses some. This repertoire shows 100,000 to 130,000 clones, approximately 80% found once; its top ten account for approximately 4.5%. This clone showed up just a few times. Antigen: not known. The CDR3 runs 15 residues. Losses at the gene ends were 6 bases for V and 6 bases for J; bases not matched to a gene: 12. In germline, CDR1 is MNHEY, CDR2 SMNVEV (reference sequence). Whole-study results and caveats: TCR beta V- and J-gene trimming, according to a later analysis, was linked to a missense DCLRE1C variant.

The source is a male donor in good health and CMV-seronegative. The chain is built from TRBV27 and TRBJ2-7, with 9 bases identical to TRBD1. The sample taken for sequencing was PBMCs. The CDR3 nucleotides read TGTGCCAGCAGCCTGCCGGGACAGGGTCACCGCGAGCAGTACTTC. Its protein is CASSLPGQGHREQYF.